This T cell receptor beta chain was found in a study of shared clonotypes between healthy human individuals. Here immunoSEQ multiplex PCR was the method, and the copy in TCRdb shows in-frame clones only, minus some. Among about 1.1 million clones, about 84% were seen once, and the ten largest hold roughly 0.62%. Germline CDR1 is SGHVS and CDR2 is FQNEAQ. V trimming: 7 bases; J trimming: 4 bases; junction bases outside the gene matches: 9. The CDR3 spans 14 residues. This TCR was recovered from a young man in good health. Some clones in this sample may be carry-over from other donors' samples. The chain has TRBV7-8 and TRBJ2-5, with 7 nucleotides matching TRBD1. Material for sequencing was memory CD4+ T cells from PBMCs. Subset noted: CD45RA-negative fraction. The CDR3 sequence is CASTQGDRLETQYF. The CDR3 DNA is TGTGCCAGCACCCAGGGGGACAGATTAGAGACCCAGTACTTC.